The 28 T cell receptor beta chains reported below all come from one sample, sequenced in a study of identical twins. One entry per CDR3 protein results from TCRdb running MiXCR on the 5' RACE reads. The table has 690,000 or so distinct CDR3 sequences, around 6% seen once. Input material: naive T cells sorted from blood. The origin of the receptors is a man younger than 30 in good health.

The V and J genes are TRBV6-4 and TRBJ2-7; D might be TRBD2 (6 bases). The germline V gene has CDR1 MRHNA and CDR2 SNTAGT. This CDR3 region has 14 residues. V lost 4 bases and J lost 3, with 13 bases in between. The CDR3 protein is CASSVAGPIYEQYV. The CDR3 DNA sequence: TGTGCCAGCAGTGTGGCGGGGCCTATCTACGAGCAGTACGTC.

This clonotype came up a few times. The chain recombines TRBV28 with TRBJ2-7, with TRBD1 matching 8 bases. With V trimmed by 8 bases and J by 5 bases, 8 bases remained unmatched. Germline V CDR1 and CDR2: MDHEN, SYDVKM. The CDR3 extends over 13 amino acids. The CDR3 spells CASVTGVPHEQYF. The DNA for the CDR3 is TGTGCCAGCGTGACAGGGGTTCCCCACGAGCAGTACTTC. The variable domain in full, completed from reference TRBV28 and TRBJ2-7, reads DVKVTQSSRYLVKRTGEKVFLECVQDMDHENMFWYRQDPGLGLRLIYFSYDVKMKEKGDIPEGYSVSREKKERFSLILESASTNQTSMYLCASVTGVPHEQYFGPGTRLTVT.

The genes are TRBV12-3 or TRBV12-4 and TRBJ2-7, with 8 bases matching TRBD1. Germline trimming cut 5 bases from V and 6 bases from J; bases unmatched to any gene: 9. CDR3 length: 14 amino acids. The CDR3 DNA reads as TGTGCCAGCAGTGCTCATATGCAGGGGGCCGAGCAGTACGTC. Its protein is CASSAHMQGAEQYV.

This clonotype was seen a handful of times. CDR3 sequence: CSARVSSQTGANVLTF. CDR3 coding DNA: TGCAGTGCTAGAGTCTCCTCCCAAACTGGGGCCAACGTCCTGACTTTC. V usage is TRBV20-1 and J usage is TRBJ2-6; no clear D gene. Germline CDR1 DFQATT, CDR2 SNEGSKA (reference sequence). This CDR3 spans 16 amino acids. Trimming removed 1 base from V and 2 bases from J, with 12 bases in between.

This clonotype showed up just a few times. The chain links TRBV12-3 or TRBV12-4 to TRBJ1-1, with 7 bases matching TRBD1. The V gene end was trimmed by 8 bases and the J gene end by 4 bases; junction bases not matched to a gene: 10. The CDR3 is 14 residues long. CDR3 sequence: CASHSQGVVTEAFF. The DNA of the CDR3 is TGTGCCAGCCACTCTCAGGGGGTGGTCACTGAAGCTTTCTTT.

This clonotype occurred many times. This chain connects TRBV29-1 to TRBJ1-1; unclear D gene. The ends were cut back, 5 bases at V and 1 base at J, with 11 bases in the middle. CDR3 length equals 13 residues. Per germline, CDR1 SQVTM and CDR2 ANQGSEA. CDR3 residues: CSVLRLPNTEAFF. CDR3 nucleotide sequence: TGCAGCGTTTTGAGATTACCGAACACTGAAGCTTTCTTT.

The rearrangement joins TRBV7-2 to TRBJ2-4; TRBD2 aligns across 11 bases. After removal of 6 bases from V and 4 bases from J, the junction contained 5 bases not matched to a gene. CDR1 and CDR2 (germline): SGHTA, FQGNSA. The CDR3 extends over 15 amino acids. CDR3 region: CASRLGLAEKNIQYF. As DNA, the CDR3 is TGTGCCAGCAGATTGGGACTAGCGGAGAAAAACATTCAGTACTTC.

The CDR3 bases are TGTGCCAGCAGTTCAGGGGTAGTGTTCAGTTCACCCCTCCACTTT. This translates into CASSSGVVFSSPLHF. The genes are TRBV28 and TRBJ1-6, with a tentative D call TRBD1 (6 bases). Trimming took 4 bases from V and 9 from J, leaving 16 bases between them. The CDR3 runs 15 residues. Germline values: CDR1 MDHEN, CDR2 SYDVKM.

The sample holds many counts of this clonotype. The V call is TRBV12-3 or TRBV12-4, the J call TRBJ2-4; 7 bases map to TRBD1. This CDR3 comprises 11 residues. Losses at the gene ends were 3 bases for V and 13 bases for J; bases not matched to a gene: 3. The DNA of the CDR3 is TGTGCCAGCAGTTTCGGACAGGCCCAGTACTTC. Its protein is CASSFGQAQYF.

The chain employs TRBV28 and TRBJ2-3, with 14 bases that match TRBD2. With V trimmed by 6 bases and J by 8 bases, 13 bases remained unmatched. The germline V gene has CDR1 MDHEN and CDR2 SYDVKM. The CDR3 runs to 17 residues. The CDR3 bases are TGTGCCAGCAGAACCGATACCGGACTAGCGGGAGGTGGTACGCAGTATTTT. Translation: CASRTDTGLAGGGTQYF. Full variable domain (outside the CDR3, taken from reference TRBV28 and TRBJ2-3): DVKVTQSSRYLVKRTGEKVFLECVQDMDHENMFWYRQDPGLGLRLIYFSYDVKMKEKGDIPEGYSVSREKKERFSLILESASTNQTSMYLCASRTDTGLAGGGTQYFGPGTRLTVL.

Comments on this clonotype: This could be a read error, since a much larger clone is one nucleotide away. The CDR3 does not close with the conserved phenylalanine or tryptophan, likely indicating a read error. V usage is TRBV6-1 and J usage is TRBJ1-6, with 9 bases identical to TRBD1. The germline gives CDR1 MNHNS, CDR2 SASEGT. This CDR3 is built from 15 residues. V dropped 6 bases and J dropped 7; count of bases not matched to a gene: 7. The CDR3, as DNA: TGTGCCAGCAGGCAGGGACAGGGTTTCAATTCACCCCTCCACTAT. Amino acids: CASRQGQGFNSPLHY.

This clonotype was counted ten times or more. The gene calls are TRBV27 and TRBJ2-7; D may be TRBD1 or TRBD2 (5 bases each). Germline loops: CDR1 MNHEY, CDR2 SMNVEV (reference sequence). This CDR3 is 13 amino acids long. V shed 6 bases and J shed 1 base, with 10 bases lying between them. The CDR3, as DNA: TGTGCCAGCAGCCCCGAGGGGTCCTACGAGCAGTACGTC. The encoded protein is CASSPEGSYEQYV.

V and J are TRBV7-2 and TRBJ2-5, with 10 bases fitting TRBD2. The germline CDR1 and CDR2 sequences are SGHTA and FQGNSA. The CDR3 loop spans 17 amino acids. Germline trimming cut 1 base from V and 2 bases from J; bases unmatched to any gene: 7. CDR3 coding DNA: TGTGCCAGCAGCTTAGTATCGAGCGGGAGGGGTCAAGAGACCCAGTACTTC. Its protein is CASSLVSSGRGQETQYF.

This clonotype was seen ten or more times. The genes are TRBV12-3 or TRBV12-4 and TRBJ2-1, with 11 bases matching TRBD2. This CDR3 comprises 14 residues. V gave up 6 bases and J gave up 11 bases; unmatched junction bases: 9. CDR3 bases: TGTGCCAGCAGCCCCGGGACTAGCGGTCCAAAGCAGTTCTTC. This encodes CASSPGTSGPKQFF.

The table lists this clonotype with many counts. The chain uses TRBV5-1 and TRBJ2-1, with 13 bases identical to TRBD2. CDR1 is SGHRS, CDR2 YFSETQ, per germline. The V segment lost 2 bases and the J segment 12 bases; nucleotides outside the gene matches: 2. This CDR3 comprises 13 residues. The CDR3 region has the DNA TGCGCCAGCAGCTTAACTAGCGGGAGGGGGCAGTTCTTC. Its protein product is CASSLTSGRGQFF. Drawing the rest from reference TRBV5-1 and TRBJ2-1, the complete variable domain is KAGVTQTPRYLIKTRGQQVTLSCSPISGHRSVSWYQQTPGQGLQFLFEYFSETQRNKGNFPGRFSGRQFSNSRSEMNVSTLELGDSALYLCASSLTSGRGQFFGPGTRLTVL.

There are many counts of this clonotype. The CDR3 spells CSVRWQSSYNEQFF. The CDR3 DNA reads TGCAGCGTTAGGTGGCAGAGCTCCTACAATGAGCAGTTCTTC. The chain is built from TRBV29-1 and TRBJ2-1, with unresolved D. This CDR3 comprises 14 residues. Germline-derived CDR1 and CDR2 are SQVTM and ANQGSEA. Trimming shortened V by 5 bases and J by 0 bases, and 11 bases separated the two germline ends.

Ten or more counts support this clonotype. The chain couples TRBV12-3 or TRBV12-4 to TRBJ2-1; TRBD2 agrees at 7 bases. The CDR3 totals 15 residues. The ends lost 9 bases at V and 6 bases at J; junction bases unmatched: 14. CDR3 coding DNA: TGTGCCAGTCGCGGCGGCGGGAGTTTGTTCAATGAGCAGTTCTTC. This sequence encodes CASRGGGSLFNEQFF.

This clonotype was seen many times. The rearrangement links TRBV5-1 to TRBJ1-2; maybe TRBD1 (6 bases). The V end was cut by 4 bases, the J end by 3 bases, with 13 bases between. CDR1 and CDR2 (germline): SGHRS, YFSETQ. This CDR3 spans 14 amino acids. CDR3 in amino acids: CASSEDSLYYGYTF. DNA for the CDR3: TGCGCCAGCAGCGAGGACAGTTTGTACTATGGCTACACCTTC.

This clonotype was picked up a small number of times. The chain has TRBV7-3 and TRBJ2-5; 12 nucleotides agree with TRBD2. The germline CDR1 and CDR2 sequences are SGHTA and FQGTGA. V trimming: 1 base; J trimming: 1 base; junction bases outside the gene matches: 1. This CDR3 contains 16 residues. CDR3 region: CASSLRGLAGQETQYF. CDR3 DNA: TGTGCCAGCAGCTTAAGGGGACTAGCGGGCCAAGAGACCCAGTACTTC.

With regard to this clonotype: This clone may be a read error of a much larger clone one base away. The final CDR3 position lacks the conserved phenylalanine or tryptophan, pointing to a likely read error. The chain couples TRBV2 to TRBJ1-2; D is undetermined. Between the trimmed V and J ends, which lost 2 bases and 6 bases, there was a span of 4 bases. Germline CDR1 SNHLY, CDR2 FYNNEI. This CDR3 is 11 amino acids long. The CDR3 sequence is CASSESDGYTL. The CDR3, as DNA: TGTGCCAGCAGTGAATCTGATGGCTACACCTTG.

This clonotype was counted ten times or more. CDR3 sequence (DNA): TGTGCCAGCAGTGCAACAGGTTACAATGAGCAGTTCTTC. It codes for CASSATGYNEQFF. V is TRBV28 and J is TRBJ2-1; D possibly corresponds to TRBD1 (5 bases). Germline CDR1 MDHEN, CDR2 SYDVKM. The V end was cut by 5 bases, the J end by 4 bases, with 9 bases between. This CDR3 spans 13 amino acids.

This clonotype was found many times. This rearrangement joins TRBV7-2 to TRBJ2-3, with D tentatively TRBD1 (6 bases). Germline assignment: CDR1 SGHTA and CDR2 FQGNSA. The CDR3 is 13 amino acids. Trimming removed 6 bases at V and 1 base at J, with 8 bases between. This CDR3 is CASRNRGTDTQYF. The CDR3 DNA reads TGTGCCAGCAGGAACAGGGGCACAGATACGCAGTATTTT.

V and J are TRBV18 and TRBJ2-6; 7 bases match TRBD1. Germline values: CDR1 KGHSH, CDR2 LQKENI. V lost 3 bases to trimming and J lost 0 bases; unmatched junction nucleotides: 5. The CDR3 length is 17 residues. Here the CDR3 DNA reads TGTGCCAGCTCACCTGATCAGGGGGACTCTGGGGCCAACGTCCTGACTTTC. Protein sequence: CASSPDQGDSGANVLTF.

Only a few counts were recorded for this clonotype. The chain carries TRBV5-1 and TRBJ2-1; D gene unclear. V shed 0 bases and J shed 4 bases, with 17 bases lying between them. Germline V gene sequence: CDR1 SGHRS, CDR2 YFSETQ. This CDR3 comprises 17 residues. CDR3 nucleotides: TGCGCCAGCAGCTTGGAAATAACTAACCAGCAGTACAATGAGCAGTTCTTC. Encoded protein: CASSLEITNQQYNEQFF.

This clonotype came up many times. The chain has TRBV28 and TRBJ2-2; 7 bases fit TRBD1. The V gene end was trimmed by 5 bases and the J gene end by 1 base; junction bases not matched to a gene: 4. The CDR3 runs to 15 residues. Germline lookup yields CDR1 MDHEN and CDR2 SYDVKM. The CDR3 DNA follows: TGTGCCAGCAGTCCCGGGACAGTGAACACCGGGGAGCTGTTTTTT. Translated: CASSPGTVNTGELFF. Full variable domain (rest looked up from reference TRBV28 and TRBJ2-2): DVKVTQSSRYLVKRTGEKVFLECVQDMDHENMFWYRQDPGLGLRLIYFSYDVKMKEKGDIPEGYSVSREKKERFSLILESASTNQTSMYLCASSPGTVNTGELFFGEGSRLTVL.

The table lists this clonotype with many counts. The chain combines TRBV28 with TRBJ1-2, with D hard to call. The germline gives CDR1 MDHEN, CDR2 SYDVKM. V was shortened by 7 bases and J by 8 bases, with 14 bases between the two germline ends. This CDR3 has 12 amino acids. The CDR3 DNA reads as TGTGCCAGCATTTCGTCCCGCGGGGGCTACACCTTC. It codes for CASISSRGGYTF.

Note on this clonotype: A single base separates this from a much larger clone, so it may be a read error. The chain has TRBV9 and TRBJ2-1, with D perhaps TRBD1 (5 bases). Trimming stripped 5 bases from V and 8 bases from J, with 11 bases between. The CDR3 is 12 amino acids. The V gene's germline CDR1 is SGDLS and CDR2 YYNGEE. In DNA, the CDR3 is TGTGCCAGCAGAGGGGTACGAGATGAGCAGTTCTTC. Translated, it gives CASRGVRDEQFF.

As for this clonotype: This may stem from a read error, because a much larger clone lies one nucleotide away. The rearrangement joins TRBV5-1 to TRBJ2-7, with D possibly matching TRBD1 (7 bases). There are 14 residues in the CDR3. The ends were cut back, 6 bases at V and 2 bases at J, with 15 bases in the middle. The germline CDR1 and CDR2 sequences are SGHRS and YFSETQ. This chain's CDR3 is CASNAGQSTYEQYF. In DNA form, the CDR3 reads TGCGCCAGCAATGCGGGACAGAGTACCTACGAGCAGTACTTC.